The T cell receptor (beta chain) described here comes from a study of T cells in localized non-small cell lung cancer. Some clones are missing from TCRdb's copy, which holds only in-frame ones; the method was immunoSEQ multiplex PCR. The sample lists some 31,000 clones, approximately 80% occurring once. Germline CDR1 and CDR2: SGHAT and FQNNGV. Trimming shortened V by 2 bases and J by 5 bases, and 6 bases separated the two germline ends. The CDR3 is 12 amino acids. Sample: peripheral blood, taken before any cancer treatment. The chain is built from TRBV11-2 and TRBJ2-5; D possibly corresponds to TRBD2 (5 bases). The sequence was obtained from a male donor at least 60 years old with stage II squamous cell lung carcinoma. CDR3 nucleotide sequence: TGTGCCAGCAGCTTATGGAGGGAGACCCAGTACTTC. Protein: CASSLWRETQYF.